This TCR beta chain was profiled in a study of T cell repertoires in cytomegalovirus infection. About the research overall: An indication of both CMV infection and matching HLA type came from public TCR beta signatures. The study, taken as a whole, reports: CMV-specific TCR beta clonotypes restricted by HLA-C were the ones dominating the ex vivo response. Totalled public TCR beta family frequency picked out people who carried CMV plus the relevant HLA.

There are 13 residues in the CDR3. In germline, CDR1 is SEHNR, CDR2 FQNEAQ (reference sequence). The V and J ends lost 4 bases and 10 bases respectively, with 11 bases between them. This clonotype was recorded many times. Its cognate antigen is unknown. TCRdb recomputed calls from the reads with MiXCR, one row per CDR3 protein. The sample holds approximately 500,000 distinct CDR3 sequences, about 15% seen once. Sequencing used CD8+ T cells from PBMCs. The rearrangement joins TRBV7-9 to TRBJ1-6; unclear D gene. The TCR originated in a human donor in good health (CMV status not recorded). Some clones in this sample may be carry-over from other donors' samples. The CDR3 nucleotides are TGTGCCAGCAGCTCCCCGGACCGGTCACCCCTCCACTTT. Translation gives CASSSPDRSPLHF.